The clone carrying this T cell receptor beta chain was seen at least ten times. Germline trimming cut 0 bases from V and 6 bases from J; bases unmatched to any gene: 6. Germline V CDR1 and CDR2: SGDLS, YYNGEE. This CDR3 comprises 15 residues. Through Arm-PCR of CDR3 regions and iRepertoire HTBI primers, TCR beta libraries were built. TCRdb passed the multiplex PCR reads through MiXCR, listing each CDR3 protein once. The sample shows 200,000 to 250,000 distinct CDR3 sequences, around 20% of them seen only once. As for time point: newly diagnosed GD, antithyroid drugs for less than 3 months. The TCR library was prepared using RNA isolated from PBMCs. These data are taken from a study of regulatory T cells in long-lasting Graves disease.

The TCR was taken from a female donor with Graves disease. This specimen was peripheral blood mononuclear cells (PBMCs), taken at new diagnosis, from a patient treated with antithyroid drugs. The J gene is TRBJ1-2, the V gene TRBV9; 9 positions match TRBD1. In DNA form, the CDR3 reads TGTGCCAGCAGCGTAGAAATCCGGGACAGGGATGGCTACACCTTC. Its protein is CASSVEIRDRDGYTF.